These 28 T cell receptor beta chains originate from one sample sequenced in a study of blood T cell repertoires in COVID-19 (TCRdb year 2020). The protocol used for the library was the immunoSEQ multiplex PCR assay. Here the immuneACCESS table is served through TCRdb, limited to in-frame sequences with V and J called. Missing clones are a known gap in these copies; in checked studies unresolved V genes cover under half, and the rest lacks a known reason. Counted in this sample were roughly 50,000 clones; 70% to 90% of them appeared once. The top ten hold under 40% of the sample. Sequencing was carried out using peripheral blood. These receptors were taken from a woman of 80 years or more with COVID-19, enrolled during active disease.

This clone was seen only a few times. The V call is TRBV7-9, the J call TRBJ2-3; 9 bases are shared with TRBD2. J lost 4 bases, V lost 4 bases, and 9 bases had no gene match. There are 16 residues in the CDR3. Germline CDR1 is SEHNR and CDR2 is FQNEAQ (reference sequence). CDR3 sequence (DNA): TGTGCCAGCAGCTCCCCTGTCGGACTAGCGTCAGATACGCAGTATTTT. This sequence encodes CASSSPVGLASDTQYF.

The V and J genes are TRBV20-1 and TRBJ2-5, with 9 bases lining up with TRBD2. The CDR3 has 14 amino acids. J lost 5 bases, V lost 3 bases, and 7 bases had no gene match. From germline, CDR1 is DFQATT and CDR2 SNEGSKA (reference sequence). The CDR3 nucleotides are TGCAGTGCTAGTGGGGTAGCGGGAGCGGAGACCCAGTACTTC. It yields the protein CSASGVAGAETQYF.

The rearrangement uses TRBV24-1 and TRBJ2-1, with D possibly being TRBD2 (5 bases). The germline CDR1 and CDR2 sequences are KGHDR and SFDVKD. The CDR3 is 15 residues long. V lost 3 bases and J lost 0, with 8 bases in between. Here the CDR3 DNA reads TGTGCCACCAGTGATGTAGGGAGCTCCTACAATGAGCAGTTCTTC. It codes for CATSDVGSSYNEQFF.

The chain combines TRBV9 with TRBJ1-6, with D maybe TRBD1 (6 bases). Trimming cost V 0 bases and J 6 bases, with 19 bases left between them. The length of the CDR3 is 18 residues. Germline V CDR1 and CDR2: SGDLS, YYNGEE. CDR3 residues: CASSVGAGGAWPNSPLHF. Written as DNA, the CDR3 is TGTGCCAGCAGCGTAGGGGCGGGGGGCGCATGGCCTAATTCACCCCTCCACTTT.

This chain links TRBV5-1 with TRBJ2-2, with D uncertain. Germline CDR1 and CDR2: SGHRS and YFSETQ. The CDR3 sequence is 14 residues long. V was cut by 1 base and J by 1 base, with 5 bases left in between. CDR3 in DNA: TGCGCCAGCAGCTTGTTGCGGAACACCGGGGAGCTGTTTTTT. Amino acid sequence: CASSLLRNTGELFF. Supplemented by reference TRBV5-1 and TRBJ2-2, the full variable domain reads KAGVTQTPRYLIKTRGQQVTLSCSPISGHRSVSWYQQTPGQGLQFLFEYFSETQRNKGNFPGRFSGRQFSNSRSEMNVSTLELGDSALYLCASSLLRNTGELFFGEGSRLTVL.

This clone was observed once. The rearrangement links TRBV15 to TRBJ2-5, with D possibly being TRBD2 (6 bases). Per the germline V gene, CDR1 is LNHNV and CDR2 is YYDKDF (reference sequence). The ends were cut back, 3 bases at V and 2 bases at J, with 10 bases in the middle. The CDR3 extends over 14 amino acids. DNA of the CDR3: TGTGCCACCAGCAGTCTGGCGGGGCAAGAGACCCAGTACTTC. It codes for CATSSLAGQETQYF.

This sequence joins TRBV7-2 and TRBJ2-7, with D possibly matching TRBD1 (6 bases). The CDR3 is made up of 15 amino acids. Germline V gene lookup returns CDR1 SGHTA and CDR2 FQGNSA. V was trimmed by 3 bases and J by 0 bases, leaving 12 bases between them. CDR3 sequence reads: CASSLGAQGSYEQYF. Written as DNA, the CDR3 is TGTGCCAGCAGCTTGGGGGCGCAGGGCTCCTACGAGCAGTACTTC.

The chain uses TRBV27 and TRBJ1-5, with D hard to call. The CDR3 covers 14 residues. Trimming removed 2 bases from V and 1 base from J, with 6 bases in between. CDR1 and CDR2 (germline): MNHEY, SMNVEV (reference sequence). Here the CDR3 DNA reads TGTGCCAGCAGTTTACACTGGAGCAATCAGCCCCAGCATTTT. Protein product: CASSLHWSNQPQHF.

The gene calls are TRBV27 and TRBJ1-4; 8 bases are a match to TRBD1. The V segment lost 4 bases and the J segment 8 bases; nucleotides outside the gene matches: 12. Germline V gives CDR1 MNHEY, CDR2 SMNVEV (reference sequence). CDR3 length equals 16 residues. The DNA of the CDR3 is TGTGCCAGCAGTTCGGATTCACAGGGGGTGGGCGAAAAACTGTTTTTT. As protein: CASSSDSQGVGEKLFF. Looking up the rest from reference TRBV27 and TRBJ1-4 gives the full variable domain: EAQVTQNPRYLITVTGKKLTVTCSQNMNHEYMSWYRQDPGLGLRQIYYSMNVEVTDKGDVPEGYKVSRKEKRNFPLILESPSPNQTSLYFCASSSDSQGVGEKLFFGSGTQLSVL.

The chain employs TRBV19 and TRBJ1-1, with D possibly TRBD1 on 6 matching bases. This CDR3 is 13 amino acids long. Trimming pared 8 bases from V and 0 bases from J, leaving 10 bases between. Germline CDR1 reads LNHDA; CDR2 reads SQIVND (reference sequence). Here the CDR3 reads CASGTGMNTEAFF. CDR3 nucleotide sequence: TGTGCCAGTGGAACAGGGATGAACACTGAAGCTTTCTTT.

V gene TRBV2 combines with J gene TRBJ2-6, with D unresolved. The CDR3 length is 14 residues. V shed 3 bases and J shed 1 base, with 4 bases lying between them. The germline gives CDR1 SNHLY, CDR2 FYNNEI. The CDR3 reads CASSDRSGANVLTF. CDR3 nucleotide sequence: TGTGCCAGCAGTGACAGGTCTGGGGCCAACGTCCTGACTTTC.

This chain joins TRBV3-1 (or the pseudogene TRBV3-2) and TRBJ2-7; possible D gene TRBD1, 6 bases. Trimming removed 2 bases from V and 3 bases from J, with 26 bases in between. CDR1 and CDR2 (germline): LGHDT, YNNKEL (reference sequence). This CDR3 spans 19 amino acids. The chain's CDR3 is CASSQSGRGYYLGYYEQYF. CDR3 DNA sequence: TGTGCCAGCAGCCAAAGCGGCAGGGGTTACTATTTGGGATACTACGAGCAGTACTTC.

This chain uses TRBV21-1 with TRBJ2-1; no DNA check was done on the table's D call, TRBD2. TRBV21-1 is a documented pseudogene. The CDR3 covers 17 residues. The CDR3: CASSKGPCRTSGYEQFF. For the CDR3, the DNA is TGTGCCAGCAGCAAGGGTCCTTGCCGGACTAGCGGGTACGAGCAGTTCTTC.

The chain links TRBV6-2 or TRBV6-3 to TRBJ2-1; 9 nucleotides agree with TRBD1. The CDR3 runs to 15 residues. Germline values: CDR1 MNHEY, CDR2 SVGEGT. The ends lost 2 bases at V and 6 bases at J; junction bases unmatched: 5. The CDR3 DNA is TGTGCCAGCAGTTACCGGGACAGGGTAGTCAATGAGCAGTTCTTC. Amino acids: CASSYRDRVVNEQFF.

In nucleotides, the CDR3 is TGCAGCGTTGAACGTATCAGGGAACTTGAGACCCAGTACTTC. Amino acids: CSVERIRELETQYF. J is TRBJ2-5 and V is TRBV29-1; a possible D gene is TRBD1 (5 bases). Deletions cut 2 bases from V and 5 bases from J, with 15 bases between. Germline V gives CDR1 SQVTM, CDR2 ANQGSEA. CDR3 length: 14 amino acids.

The V gene is TRBV5-1, the J gene TRBJ2-1, with 10 nucleotides matching TRBD2. CDR3 length: 15 residues. In germline, CDR1 is SGHRS, CDR2 YFSETQ. V dropped 2 bases and J dropped 4; count of bases not matched to a gene: 3. The CDR3 coding sequence is TGCGCCAGCAGCTTACAAGCGGGGGGGTACAATGAGCAGTTCTTC. Amino acids: CASSLQAGGYNEQFF.

The chain uses TRBV19 and TRBJ2-7, with 7 bases aligning to TRBD1. The germline gives CDR1 LNHDA, CDR2 SQIVND (reference sequence). There are 16 residues in the CDR3. V shed 4 bases and J 0 bases; nucleotides not matched to a gene: 9. CDR3 in amino acids: CASSKAGQEFSYEQYF. DNA of the CDR3: TGTGCCAGTAGTAAGGCCGGACAGGAGTTCTCCTACGAGCAGTACTTC.

The chain employs TRBV19 and TRBJ2-1; D remains ambiguous. CDR3 size: 13 residues. Trimming stripped 4 bases from V and 6 bases from J, with 10 bases between. The V gene's germline CDR1 is LNHDA and CDR2 SQIVND (reference sequence). CDR3 sequence: CASSKTISNEQFF. The CDR3 nucleotides read TGTGCCAGTAGTAAAACTATAAGCAATGAGCAGTTCTTC.

V usage is TRBV7-2 and J usage is TRBJ1-1; TRBD1 is a possible D gene (5 bases). The CDR3 loop spans 15 amino acids. Germline CDR1 and CDR2: SGHTA and FQGNSA. V was pared by 6 bases and J by 5 bases, with 19 bases between. CDR3 protein: CASSWAYQGGTEAFF. CDR3 coding DNA: TGTGCCAGCAGTTGGGCTTATCAGGGAGGTACTGAAGCTTTCTTT.

The V gene is TRBV28, the J gene TRBJ1-1; TRBD1 matches at 8 bases. V lost 1 base and J lost 0; bases outside the gene matches: 7. Germline V gene sequence: CDR1 MDHEN, CDR2 SYDVKM. This CDR3 is built from 17 residues. The CDR3 DNA sequence: TGTGCCAGCAGTTTATATGTCGGGACAGGTATGAACACTGAAGCTTTCTTT. Its translation: CASSLYVGTGMNTEAFF. Based on the CDR3 plus reference TRBV28 and TRBJ1-1, the full variable domain is DVKVTQSSRYLVKRTGEKVFLECVQDMDHENMFWYRQDPGLGLRLIYFSYDVKMKEKGDIPEGYSVSREKKERFSLILESASTNQTSMYLCASSLYVGTGMNTEAFFGQGTRLTVV.

J is TRBJ2-2 and V is TRBV5-1; 8 bases are a match to TRBD2. The germline V gene has CDR1 SGHRS and CDR2 YFSETQ. The CDR3 has 15 residues. The V segment lost 0 bases and the J segment 4 bases; nucleotides outside the gene matches: 2. CDR3 DNA sequence: TGCGCCAGCAGCTTGGTAGCGGGATCCACCGGGGAGCTGTTTTTT. It codes for CASSLVAGSTGELFF.

This CDR3 is CASSSQLAGGVNEQFF. CDR3 coding DNA: TGTGCCAGTAGTTCCCAACTAGCGGGGGGTGTCAATGAGCAGTTCTTC. V usage is TRBV19 and J usage is TRBJ2-1; 12 bases align to TRBD2. The germline V gene encodes CDR1 LNHDA and CDR2 SQIVND (reference sequence). This CDR3 comprises 16 residues. V shed 5 bases, J shed 6 bases, and the junction held 8 bases outside the gene matches.

J is TRBJ1-5 and V is TRBV6-6; 9 bases line up with TRBD1. The CDR3 runs to 15 residues. Per germline, CDR1 MNHNY and CDR2 SVGAGI (reference sequence). V was clipped by 6 bases and J by 4 bases; unmatched bases: 7. The CDR3 loop is CASRGQGKDNQPQHF. The DNA of the CDR3 is TGTGCCAGCAGGGGACAGGGTAAGGATAATCAGCCCCAGCATTTT.

This clone is classed as medium-sized (0.01 to 0.1%). This rearrangement joins TRBV5-8 to TRBJ2-5, with 8 bases identical to TRBD2. Germline CDR1 reads SGHTS; CDR2 reads YDEGEE. V gave up 0 bases and J gave up 5 bases; unmatched junction bases: 9. There are 16 residues in the CDR3. CDR3 sequence: CASSLAVAGRLETQYF. In nucleotides, the CDR3 is TGTGCCAGCAGCTTGGCGGTAGCGGGACGTTTGGAGACCCAGTACTTC.

This rearrangement joins TRBV29-1 to TRBJ2-5; no definite D call. Trimming took 6 bases from V and 4 from J, leaving 12 bases between them. Germline V lookup: CDR1 SQVTM, CDR2 ANQGSEA. The CDR3 runs 12 residues. This CDR3 is CSVGRVLETQYF. CDR3 coding DNA: TGCAGCGTGGGCCGGGTCCTAGAGACCCAGTACTTC.

The V and J genes are TRBV2 and TRBJ2-5; no definite D call. With 3 bases removed from V and 2 bases from J, the gap between germline ends came to 7 bases. Germline CDR1 and CDR2: SNHLY and FYNNEI. The CDR3 contains 13 residues. For the CDR3, the DNA is TGTGCCAGCAGTGAGGCCTCACAAGAGACCCAGTACTTC. This gives the protein CASSEASQETQYF.

The genes are TRBV5-6 and TRBJ2-3; TRBD2 aligns across 13 bases. CDR3 length equals 16 residues. V lost 4 bases and J lost 3; bases outside the gene matches: 5. Germline CDR1 is SGHDT and CDR2 is YYEEEE. The CDR3 nucleotides read TGTGCCAGCAGCCCGGGACTAGCGGGGAAGACAGATACGCAGTATTTT. This sequence encodes CASSPGLAGKTDTQYF.

V and J are TRBV6-2 or TRBV6-3 and TRBJ2-7; D possibly corresponds to TRBD2 (6 bases). The V and J ends lost 2 bases and 1 base respectively, with 21 bases between them. The germline V gene has CDR1 MNHEY and CDR2 SVGEGT. The CDR3 is made up of 18 amino acids. The CDR3 is CASSYAHYSGGPSYEQYF. The CDR3 coding sequence is TGTGCCAGCAGTTACGCCCATTATAGCGGAGGTCCATCCTACGAGCAGTACTTC.